Below, 10 T cell receptor beta chains from the same sample are listed, as sequenced in a study of Ad26.COV2.S vaccination and SARS-CoV-2 variants. Generated by immunoSEQ multiplex PCR, the TCRdb table keeps only in-frame clones and is missing some. The data hold around 350,000 clones, with around 90% observed a single time. Sequencing used peripheral blood, obtained after recovery from COVID-19. The receptors here all came from a human donor who had recovered from COVID-19.

For this clone: Compared with germline, one end of the junction differs, possibly owing to a read error. The chain combines TRBV5-4 with TRBJ1-1; perhaps TRBD1 as D (6 bases). The germline CDR1 and CDR2 sequences are SGHNT and YYREEE (reference sequence). The CDR3 has 13 residues. CDR3 in DNA: TGTGTCAGCAGCTTCGAGGGGGTAACTGAAGCTTTCTTT. It is translated as CVSSFEGVTEAFF.

The V and J genes are TRBV19 and TRBJ2-3; no firm D call. This CDR3 has 15 amino acids. The germline gives CDR1 LNHDA, CDR2 SQIVND (reference sequence). V was clipped by 3 bases and J by 2 bases, with 12 bases between them. The CDR3 sequence: CASSIWSQFTDTQYF. As DNA, the CDR3 is TGTGCCAGTAGTATTTGGAGTCAGTTCACAGATACGCAGTATTTT.

This clone was observed once. Other DNA sequences in the same sample also yield this CDR3. V is TRBV5-1 and J is TRBJ2-1; 7 bases match TRBD2. Looked up from germline, CDR1 is SGHRS and CDR2 is YFSETQ. With V trimmed by 2 bases and J by 4 bases, 3 bases remained unmatched. The CDR3 is 14 amino acids. Written as DNA, the CDR3 is TGCGCCAGCAGCTTAGGCGGGGGTTACAATGAGCAGTTCTTC. Amino acid sequence: CASSLGGGYNEQFF.

The V and J genes are TRBV12-3 or TRBV12-4 and TRBJ1-2; D is unresolved. This CDR3 spans 12 amino acids. V was clipped by 6 bases and J by 4 bases, with 9 bases between them. The CDR3 region has the DNA TGTGCCAGCAGCCCCCGGGTCTATGGCTACACCTTC. It yields the protein CASSPRVYGYTF.

The chain joins TRBV19 to TRBJ1-1, with D unresolved. The CDR3 length is 14 residues. Germline-derived CDR1 and CDR2 are LNHDA and SQIVND (reference sequence). V gave up 3 bases and J gave up 2 bases, with 10 bases separating them. DNA of the CDR3: TGTGCCAGTAGTATCGGGTCAGCTAACACTGAAGCTTTCTTT. As protein: CASSIGSANTEAFF.

The rearrangement uses TRBV9 and TRBJ1-2; D gene uncertain. The germline V gene encodes CDR1 SGDLS and CDR2 YYNGEE. The length of the CDR3 is 13 residues. The ends were cut back, 0 bases at V and 4 bases at J, with 7 bases in the middle. The CDR3 sequence is CASSVGGVYGYTF. CDR3 DNA: TGTGCCAGCAGCGTAGGCGGGGTCTATGGCTACACCTTC.

This chain joins TRBV2 and TRBJ2-1; perhaps TRBD1 as D (5 bases). The CDR3 is 15 residues long. Trimming cost V 4 bases and J 7 bases, with 17 bases left between them. Germline CDR1 SNHLY, CDR2 FYNNEI. CDR3 bases: TGTGCCAGCAGTGGTTCCTTCTTAAAGGGGAATGAGCAGTTCTTC. It is translated as CASSGSFLKGNEQFF.

The J gene is TRBJ1-4, the V gene TRBV23-1; D unclear. TRBV23-1 is noted as an ORF with a role that remains uncertain. The CDR3 loop spans 16 amino acids. Deletions cut 6 bases from V and 5 bases from J, with 19 bases between. This chain's CDR3 is CASRTGVSRHNEKLFF. The DNA for the CDR3 is TGCGCCAGCAGGACCGGGGTTAGTAGGCACAATGAAAAACTGTTTTTT.

The CDR3 DNA follows: TGTGCCAGCAGTTACTCTCGTGGGGCTTTGCAGCCCCAGCATTTT. This translates into CASSYSRGALQPQHF. The rearrangement uses TRBV6-6 and TRBJ1-5; a weak D match, TRBD1 (5 bases). The CDR3 length is 15 residues. The V and J ends lost 0 bases and 7 bases respectively, with 13 bases between them. Germline V gene lookup returns CDR1 MNHNY and CDR2 SVGAGI (reference sequence).

Of note for this clone: A junction boundary mismatches the germline segment, possibly from a read error. The genes are TRBV4-3 and TRBJ2-7; 8 nucleotides align to TRBD2. This CDR3 has 14 residues. CDR1 is LGHNA and CDR2 is YSLEER in the germline V gene. The CDR3 loop reads CASSQDSWASGLHF. CDR3 in DNA: TGCGCCAGCAGCCAAGATAGTTGGGCTAGCGGGCTACACTTC.